Presented here are 13 T cell receptor beta chains from one specimen sequenced in a study of T cells after yellow fever vaccination. MiXCR was run by TCRdb on the 5' RACE reads, yielding one entry per CDR3 protein. The data show 100,000 to 150,000 distinct CDR3 sequences, with approximately 14% seen just once and roughly 43% held by the top ten. Sequencing was performed on CD8+ T cells sorted from PBMCs, taken 5 days after the yellow fever booster vaccination. These receptors all stem from a man between 18 and 35 years old who received the YFV17D yellow fever vaccine.

This clonotype has just a few counts. The genes are TRBV11-2 and TRBJ2-1; D unclear. Per the germline V gene, CDR1 is SGHAT and CDR2 is FQNNGV. Deletions cut 1 base from V and 0 bases from J, with 7 bases between. The CDR3 totals 15 residues. CDR3 in DNA: TGTGCCAGCAGCTTAGTTCCTCGCTCCTACAATGAGCAGTTCTTC. Translated: CASSLVPRSYNEQFF.

This clonotype has a handful of counts. The chain recombines TRBV7-3 with TRBJ1-1; tentatively, D is TRBD1 (5 bases). Trimming removed 5 bases from V and 4 bases from J, with 11 bases in between. The CDR3 totals 13 residues. Germline V lookup: CDR1 SGHTA, CDR2 FQGTGA. For the CDR3, the DNA is TGTGCCAGCAGCCCTGCAGGGCGCACTGAAGCTTTCTTT. Protein sequence: CASSPAGRTEAFF.

This clonotype was seen only a few times. The CDR3 DNA follows: TGTGCCAGCAGTAGGGACGCCGGGTATACGCAGTATTTT. Protein product: CASSRDAGYTQYF. The gene calls are TRBV6-5 and TRBJ2-3; D could derive from TRBD1 or TRBD2 (5 bases each). Looked up from germline, CDR1 is MNHEY and CDR2 is SVGAGI. V lost 5 bases to trimming and J lost 7 bases, with 13 bases between them. The CDR3 is 13 residues long.

This rearrangement joins TRBV9 to TRBJ2-3, with D perhaps being TRBD1 or TRBD2 (6 bases each). The CDR3 sequence is 16 residues long. Germline-derived CDR1 and CDR2 are SGDLS and YYNGEE. Trimming removed 3 bases from V and 2 bases from J, with 16 bases in between. The CDR3 DNA reads TGTGCCAGCAGCGAGGAGGGGGAGGACTACACAGATACGCAGTATTTT. It codes for CASSEEGEDYTDTQYF.

The genes are TRBV6-5 and TRBJ2-5, with a possible D match to TRBD2 (6 bases). Germline V lookup: CDR1 MNHEY, CDR2 SVGAGI. The ends were cut back, 0 bases at V and 2 bases at J, with 10 bases in the middle. This CDR3 has 15 residues. The CDR3 sequence: CASSYSGGMQETQYF. CDR3 coding DNA: TGTGCCAGCAGTTACTCAGGAGGGATGCAAGAGACCCAGTACTTC.

In its sample, this clonotype was seen a few times. The chain has TRBV18 and TRBJ1-1; D gene ambiguous. Trimming shortened V by 0 bases and J by 3 bases, and 5 bases separated the two germline ends. The CDR3 is 13 residues long. In germline, CDR1 is KGHSH, CDR2 LQKENI. CDR3 sequence: CASSPPSYTEAFF. The DNA of the CDR3 is TGTGCCAGCTCACCACCGTCGTACACTGAAGCTTTCTTT.

The chain combines TRBV12-3 or TRBV12-4 with TRBJ2-1, with a weak D call TRBD1 (7 bases). The ends were cut back, 3 bases at V and 3 bases at J, with 12 bases in the middle. CDR3 length equals 15 residues. As DNA, the CDR3 is TGTGCCAGCAGTTTGGAGGGGGCGCGCTACAATGAGCAGTTCTTC. This encodes CASSLEGARYNEQFF.

The V gene is TRBV5-5, the J gene TRBJ2-3, with 7 bases that match TRBD2. Germline CDR1 and CDR2: SGHKS and YYEKEE (reference sequence). The CDR3 is 13 amino acids. With 4 bases clipped from V and 10 bases from J, the junction kept 9 bases outside the gene matches. CDR3 residues: CASSVDLRGAQYF. For the CDR3, the DNA is TGTGCCAGCAGCGTCGACCTTCGGGGGGCGCAGTATTTT.

This clonotype was observed a handful of times. The chain has TRBV7-6 and TRBJ2-2, with 8 bases that match TRBD1. The CDR3 has 14 residues. CDR1 SGHVS and CDR2 FNYEAQ come from the germline V gene. V trimming: 5 bases; J trimming: 4 bases; junction bases outside the gene matches: 3. The CDR3: CASSRGQATGELFF. DNA for the CDR3: TGTGCCAGCAGCCGGGGACAGGCCACCGGGGAGCTGTTTTTT.

The chain recombines TRBV6-2 or TRBV6-3 with TRBJ1-1; no clear D. V lost 9 bases and J 7 bases, leaving 15 bases between the germline ends. The CDR3 length is 12 residues. Germline CDR1 reads MNHEY; CDR2 reads SVGEGT. DNA for the CDR3: TGTGCCAGTGGCTCGTCGGCCGTTGAAGCTTTCTTT. It codes for CASGSSAVEAFF.

The V and J genes are TRBV6-5 and TRBJ2-1; 8 nucleotides agree with TRBD2. Germline assignment: CDR1 MNHEY and CDR2 SVGAGI. This CDR3 is 14 amino acids long. V shed 2 bases and J 9 bases; nucleotides not matched to a gene: 6. CDR3 DNA: TGTGCCAGCAGTTACCTGACTAGCGTGGCTGAGCAGTTCTTC. Amino acid sequence: CASSYLTSVAEQFF.

This clonotype was found a few times. This chain links TRBV2 with TRBJ2-7, with D perhaps matching TRBD1 or TRBD2 (5 bases each). The CDR3 consists of 15 residues. Trimming took off 5 bases at V and 2 bases at J, with 16 bases between the two ends. Germline V gene sequence: CDR1 SNHLY, CDR2 FYNNEI. In nucleotides, the CDR3 is TGTGCCAGCAGTCCACCGGGACCGACGACCTACGAGCAGTACTTC. Encoded protein: CASSPPGPTTYEQYF.

The chain recombines TRBV29-1 with TRBJ1-1; D unresolved. V lost 4 bases, J lost 1 base, and 13 bases lay in between. This CDR3 comprises 14 residues. CDR1 is SQVTM, CDR2 ANQGSEA, per germline. The CDR3 reads CSVVPRGRNTEAFF. In nucleotides, the CDR3 is TGCAGCGTTGTACCACGGGGAAGGAACACTGAAGCTTTCTTT.